Listed below are T cell receptor beta chains from one sample, sequenced in a study of regulatory T cells. Produced via immunoSEQ multiplex PCR; TCRdb's table is partial and in-frame only. The top ten hold approximately 2.4% of the sample, which has roughly 32,000 clones, 70% to 90% seen once. The sequenced sample consisted of conventional CD4+ T cells sorted from blood. These receptors were obtained from a person in their late teens or twenties with CD3G deficiency. Each CDR3 is given with its conserved first and last residue. The order of the fields is clone size, V gene, J gene, D gene, CDR3 DNA, CDR3 protein. D genes are given only for firm matches. Clone size is shown for a subset of rows, as once, few, many or a class of expanded clone.

NA	TRBV6-1	TRBJ2-6	TRBD2	TGTGCCAGCAGCGCTCCCGGGAGGGGGGCCAACGTCCTGACTTTC	CASSAPGRGANVLTF
NA	TRBV28	TRBJ2-7	NA	TGTGCCAGCAGTTTAGGGGTGTTGGGGTACGAGCAGTACTTC	CASSLGVLGYEQYF
NA	TRBV4-1	TRBJ2-1	TRBD2	TGCGCCAGCAGCAAAGCGATACTAGCGGGATACAATGAGCAGTTCTTC	CASSKAILAGYNEQFF
NA	TRBV5-1	TRBJ2-1	NA	TGCGCCAGCAGCTTGGCCACAGGGAATGAGCAGTTCTTC	CASSLATGNEQFF
NA	TRBV5-1	TRBJ2-2	NA	TGCGCCAGCAGCTTGAGGGAGAACACCGGGGAGCTGTTTTTT	CASSLRENTGELFF
NA	TRBV5-1	TRBJ1-2	NA	TGCGCCAGCAGCCCGGACATCAACTATGGCTACACCTTC	CASSPDINYGYTF
NA	TRBV28	TRBJ2-2	TRBD2	TGTGCCAGCAGTCCTACCCTAGCGGGAGGTGTCGGGGAGCTGTTTTTT	CASSPTLAGGVGELFF
NA	TRBV6-1	TRBJ2-4	TRBD2	TGTGCCAGCAGTATCACGAGCGGGGGGTTAGACATTCAGTACTTC	CASSITSGGLDIQYF
NA	TRBV5-1	TRBJ2-2	NA	TGCGCCAGCAGCTTGGGTTCTACCGGGGAGCTGTTTTTT	CASSLGSTGELFF
NA	TRBV19	TRBJ2-1	TRBD2	TGTGCCAGTAGTGCTGAGTGGCTAGCGGGAGGGCCAGGGTTCTTC	CASSAEWLAGGPGFF
NA	TRBV10-3	TRBJ1-2	NA	TGTGCCATCAGTCAGGGGAACTATGGCTACACCTTC	CAISQGNYGYTF
NA	TRBV6-1	TRBJ2-7	NA	TGTGCCAGTAAGGGGGGGGACGAGCAGTACTTC	CASKGGDEQYF
NA	TRBV7-9	TRBJ2-1	NA	TGTGCCAGCAGCTTAGAGTCCCTCAATGAGCAGTTCTTC	CASSLESLNEQFF
few	TRBV6-6	TRBJ2-4	NA	TGTGCCAGCAGCCCGGGGAGGGCCAAAAACATTCAGTACTTC	CASSPGRAKNIQYF
NA	TRBV9	TRBJ1-6	NA	TGTGCCAGCAGCGTAAAGCCTAATTCACCCCTCCACTTT	CASSVKPNSPLHF
NA	TRBV6-1	TRBJ1-2	NA	TGTGCCAGCAGTCGAATAGGTTCCTACCTCTATGGCTACACCTTC	CASSRIGSYLYGYTF
NA	TRBV28	TRBJ2-3	NA	TGTGCCAGCAGTTTTGGTGGATATGATACGCAGTATTTT	CASSFGGYDTQYF
NA	TRBV6-5	TRBJ1-5	NA	TGTGCCAGCAGTTACTCGAGGACACTTCGGGAGCCCCAGCATTTT	CASSYSRTLREPQHF
few	TRBV7-8	TRBJ2-7	TRBD2	TGTGCCAGCAGCTCAACAGCGGGGGCACCCTACGAGCAGTACTTC	CASSSTAGAPYEQYF
NA	TRBV28	TRBJ1-1	TRBD1	TGTGCCAGCAGTGACAGGGGGAAAGGAACTGAAGCTTTCTTT	CASSDRGKGTEAFF
NA	TRBV5-1	TRBJ2-6	NA	TGCGCCAGCAGCTCTAGCTCTGGGGCCAACGTCCTGACTTTC	CASSSSSGANVLTF
NA	TRBV28	TRBJ2-7	TRBD2	TGTGCCAGCAGTTTAAAGCGTCTAGCGGGAGGGCCGCAGTACTTC	CASSLKRLAGGPQYF
NA	TRBV6-6	TRBJ2-2	TRBD1	TGTGCCAGCAGGGAAACAGGGGGCACCGGGGAGCTGTTTTTT	CASRETGGTGELFF
NA	TRBV7-9	TRBJ1-2	NA	TGTGCCAGCAGCTTCGATAGGGCGGGAGGCTACACCTTC	CASSFDRAGGYTF
NA	TRBV5-1	TRBJ2-5	NA	TGCGCCAGCAGCTTGGGGGTGGGACTCTATCAAGAGACCCAGTACTTC	CASSLGVGLYQETQYF
NA	TRBV5-1	TRBJ2-3	NA	TGCGCCAGCAGCTTCCAAGCGAGAAGCACAGATACGCAGTATTTT	CASSFQARSTDTQYF
NA	TRBV7-9	TRBJ2-3	NA	TGTGCCAGCAGCCCCGGGACTCAAAGGGCAGATACGCAGTATTTT	CASSPGTQRADTQYF
NA	TRBV5-1	TRBJ2-5	NA	TGCGCCAGCAGCGTGACGGGGGGCGACGGAGAGACCCAGTACTTC	CASSVTGGDGETQYF
NA	TRBV6-6	TRBJ2-2	NA	TGTGCCAGCGGCGGGACAGTGAACACCGGGGAGCTGTTTTTT	CASGGTVNTGELFF